The 11 T cell receptor beta chains reported below all come from one sample, sequenced in a study of blood T cell repertoires in COVID-19. TCRdb's copy holds only in-frame clones and misses some; the assay was immunoSEQ multiplex PCR. The sample lists about 240,000 clones; around 88% were seen once. Sequencing was performed on PBMCs or T cells enriched from blood (not recorded which). These receptors came from a middle-aged woman with acute COVID-19.

This chain links TRBV11-2 with TRBJ1-1, with D possibly being TRBD1 (5 bases). Germline-derived CDR1 and CDR2 are SGHAT and FQNNGV. The CDR3 extends over 12 amino acids. V was cut by 5 bases and J by 4 bases, with 8 bases left in between. Written as DNA, the CDR3 is TGTGCCAGCAGCCCCGACAGCACTGAAGCTTTCTTT. This sequence encodes CASSPDSTEAFF.

The chain has TRBV7-8 and TRBJ2-6; 7 bases agree with TRBD1. The CDR3 spans 20 residues. V dropped 1 base and J dropped 1; count of bases not matched to a gene: 13. Germline V gene sequence: CDR1 SGHVS, CDR2 FQNEAQ. CDR3 DNA sequence: TGTGCCAGCAGCTTAGGATTCGTACGTACAGGGGTTTCTGGGGCCAACGTCCTGACTTTC. Translated, it gives CASSLGFVRTGVSGANVLTF.

The rearrangement links TRBV19 to TRBJ2-7, with D tentatively TRBD1 (5 bases). The CDR3 covers 13 residues. Germline values: CDR1 LNHDA, CDR2 SQIVND (reference sequence). V lost 4 bases and J lost 5, with 12 bases in between. CDR3 sequence: CASSNGHGNEQYF. The CDR3 DNA follows: TGTGCCAGTAGTAACGGACACGGAAACGAGCAGTACTTC. The full variable domain, rest sourced from reference TRBV19 and TRBJ2-7, is DGGITQSPKYLFRKEGQNVTLSCEQNLNHDAMYWYRQDPGQGLRLIYYSQIVNDFQKGDIAEGYSVSREKKESFPLTVTSAQKNPTAFYLCASSNGHGNEQYFGPGTRLTVT.

The V gene is TRBV6-5, the J gene TRBJ1-2; 10 nucleotides line up with TRBD1. J gave up 6 bases and V 6 bases, and 7 bases lay outside the gene matches. CDR3 length equals 14 residues. In germline, CDR1 is MNHEY, CDR2 SVGAGI. This CDR3 is CASRRDRGRDGYTF. Written as DNA, the CDR3 is TGTGCCAGCAGGCGAGACAGGGGGCGGGATGGCTACACCTTC.

The chain is built from TRBV7-3 and TRBJ2-1; 10 bases line up with TRBD1. The CDR3 has 15 amino acids. CDR1 is SGHTA, CDR2 FQGTGA, per germline. Losses at the gene ends were 4 bases for V and 8 bases for J; bases not matched to a gene: 8. The CDR3 here is CASSSAGQGFDEQFF. In DNA form, the CDR3 reads TGTGCCAGCAGCTCTGCGGGACAGGGGTTCGATGAGCAGTTCTTC.

The chain has TRBV5-8 and TRBJ1-4; TRBD1 matches 8 bases. There are 15 residues in the CDR3. Unmatched junction bases numbered 7, after V lost 4 bases and J lost 5 bases. Germline loops: CDR1 SGHTS, CDR2 YDEGEE. CDR3 DNA sequence: TGTGCCAGCAGCCCGCGGACAGGGAAAAATGAAAAACTGTTTTTT. It translates to CASSPRTGKNEKLFF.

J is TRBJ2-5 and V is TRBV18; 7 nucleotides match TRBD1. The CDR3 covers 14 residues. Germline V gene sequence: CDR1 KGHSH, CDR2 LQKENI. V shed 5 bases, J shed 1 base, and the junction held 4 bases outside the gene matches. The CDR3 reads CASSSTGPQETQYF. CDR3 coding DNA: TGTGCCAGCTCATCGACAGGGCCCCAAGAGACCCAGTACTTC.

This sequence joins TRBV9 and TRBJ2-7; possible D gene TRBD2, 6 bases. This CDR3 region has 15 residues. In germline, CDR1 is SGDLS, CDR2 YYNGEE. V lost 3 bases to trimming and J lost 0 bases, with 13 bases between them. This chain's CDR3 is CASSGGGTTSYEQYF. As DNA, the CDR3 is TGTGCCAGCAGCGGAGGAGGGACGACCTCCTACGAGCAGTACTTC.

The chain joins TRBV10-1 to TRBJ1-1; TRBD1 matches at 9 bases. J lost 0 bases, V lost 6 bases, and 2 bases had no gene match. This CDR3 comprises 14 residues. Germline assignment: CDR1 WNHNN and CDR2 SYGVQD (reference sequence). CDR3: CASSGDRVNTEAFF. CDR3 nucleotide sequence: TGCGCCAGCAGCGGGGACAGGGTGAACACTGAAGCTTTCTTT.

The chain joins TRBV11-2 to TRBJ1-2; D is undetermined. Germline V gene lookup returns CDR1 SGHAT and CDR2 FQNNGV. Trimming shortened V by 5 bases and J by 4 bases, and 8 bases separated the two germline ends. This CDR3 is built from 12 residues. CDR3 protein: CASSPGIYGYTF. CDR3 nucleotide sequence: TGTGCCAGCAGCCCGGGGATCTATGGCTACACCTTC.

This chain connects TRBV29-1 to TRBJ2-5; weak D call: TRBD2 (5 bases). Germline values: CDR1 SQVTM, CDR2 ANQGSEA. V was shortened by 1 base and J by 1 base, with 7 bases between the two germline ends. This CDR3 has 13 residues. The CDR3 DNA follows: TGCAGCGTTGAAGTGAGGGTCCAAGAGACCCAGTACTTC. It codes for CSVEVRVQETQYF.